This T cell receptor (beta chain) came from a study of early T cells in non-severe SARS-CoV-2 infection. Turning to the study itself: Alpha and beta chains were unpaired, from unsorted whole-blood bulk RNA.

One entry per CDR3 protein results from TCRdb running MiXCR on the 5' RACE reads. Among roughly 90,000 distinct CDR3 sequences listed, 14% were seen once. The CDR3 has 13 amino acids. V lost 3 bases and J lost 3, with 8 bases in between. Looked up from germline, CDR1 is MNHEY and CDR2 is SVGEGT. This chain uses TRBV6-2 or TRBV6-3 with TRBJ2-5; D is perhaps TRBD2 (5 bases). The clonotype comes from an adult who was a healthcare worker with PCR-confirmed SARS-CoV-2 infection or an uninfected control (not recorded which). The specimen sequenced was whole blood. CDR3 protein: CASSYDSEETQYF. The CDR3 bases are TGTGCCAGCAGTTATGATAGCGAAGAGACCCAGTACTTC.